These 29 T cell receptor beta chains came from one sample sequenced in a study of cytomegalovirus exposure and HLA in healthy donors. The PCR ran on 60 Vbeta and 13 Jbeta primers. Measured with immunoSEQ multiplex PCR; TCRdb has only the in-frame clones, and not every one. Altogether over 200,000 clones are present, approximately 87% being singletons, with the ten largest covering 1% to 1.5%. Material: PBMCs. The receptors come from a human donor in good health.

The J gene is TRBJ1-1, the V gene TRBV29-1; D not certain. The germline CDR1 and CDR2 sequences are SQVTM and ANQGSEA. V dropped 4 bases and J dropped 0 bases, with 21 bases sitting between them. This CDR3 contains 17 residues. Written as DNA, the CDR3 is TGCAGCGTTGTGCGGCCCCGGGGTGGGAACATGAACACTGAAGCTTTCTTT. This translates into CSVVRPRGGNMNTEAFF.

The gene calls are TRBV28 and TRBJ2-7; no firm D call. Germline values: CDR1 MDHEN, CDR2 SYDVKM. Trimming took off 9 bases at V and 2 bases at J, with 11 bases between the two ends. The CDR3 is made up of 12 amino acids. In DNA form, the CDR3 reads TGTGCCAGTTCGAGTGGTACCTACGAGCAGTACTTC. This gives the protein CASSSGTYEQYF. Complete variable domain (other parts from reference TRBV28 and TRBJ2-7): DVKVTQSSRYLVKRTGEKVFLECVQDMDHENMFWYRQDPGLGLRLIYFSYDVKMKEKGDIPEGYSVSREKKERFSLILESASTNQTSMYLCASSSGTYEQYFGPGTRLTVT.

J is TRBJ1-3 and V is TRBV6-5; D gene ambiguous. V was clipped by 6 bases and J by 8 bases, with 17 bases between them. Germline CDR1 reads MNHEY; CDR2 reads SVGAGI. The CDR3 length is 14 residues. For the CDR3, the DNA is TGTGCCAGCAGCCCTCAAGCTATTCGTGACACCATATATTTT. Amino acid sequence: CASSPQAIRDTIYF.

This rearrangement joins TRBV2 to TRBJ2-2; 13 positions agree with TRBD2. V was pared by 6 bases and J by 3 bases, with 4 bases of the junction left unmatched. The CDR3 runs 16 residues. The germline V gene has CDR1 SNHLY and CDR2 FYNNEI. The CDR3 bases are TGTGCCAGCAGACCCGGACTAGCGGGAGACACCGGGGAGCTGTTTTTT. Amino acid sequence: CASRPGLAGDTGELFF.

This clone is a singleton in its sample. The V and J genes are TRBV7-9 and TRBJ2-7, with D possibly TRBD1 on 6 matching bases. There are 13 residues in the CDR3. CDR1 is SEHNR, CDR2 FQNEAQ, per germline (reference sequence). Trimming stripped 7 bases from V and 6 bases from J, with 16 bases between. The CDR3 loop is CASNSITGSEQYF. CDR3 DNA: TGTGCCAGCAACTCAATAACAGGGTCCGAGCAGTACTTC.

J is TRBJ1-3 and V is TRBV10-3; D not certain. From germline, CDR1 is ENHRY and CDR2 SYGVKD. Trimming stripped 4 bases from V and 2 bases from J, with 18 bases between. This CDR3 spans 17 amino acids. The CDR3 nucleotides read TGTGCCATCAGTGCCCTCCCACGGGTAGGAACTGGAAACACCATATATTTT. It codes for CAISALPRVGTGNTIYF.

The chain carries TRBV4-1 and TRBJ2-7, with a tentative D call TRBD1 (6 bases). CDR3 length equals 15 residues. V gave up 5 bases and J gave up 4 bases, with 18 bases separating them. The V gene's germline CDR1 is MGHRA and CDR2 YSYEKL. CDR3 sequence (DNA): TGCGCCAGCAGCTACAGGGTTCTTACAACTTACGAGCAGTACTTC. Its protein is CASSYRVLTTYEQYF.

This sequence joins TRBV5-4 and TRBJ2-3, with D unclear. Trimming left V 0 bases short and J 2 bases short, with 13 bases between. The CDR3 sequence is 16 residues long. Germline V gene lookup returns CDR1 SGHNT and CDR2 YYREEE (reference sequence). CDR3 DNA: TGTGCCAGCAGCTTGGCCGACATACCTAACACAGATACGCAGTATTTT. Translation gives CASSLADIPNTDTQYF.

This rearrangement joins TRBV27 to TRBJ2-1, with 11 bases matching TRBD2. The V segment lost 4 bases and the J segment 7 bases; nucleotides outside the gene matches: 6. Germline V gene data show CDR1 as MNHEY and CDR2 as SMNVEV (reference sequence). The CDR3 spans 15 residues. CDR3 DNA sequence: TGTGCCAGCAGTTCCACTAGCGGGAGTCGGAATGAGCAGTTCTTC. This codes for CASSSTSGSRNEQFF.

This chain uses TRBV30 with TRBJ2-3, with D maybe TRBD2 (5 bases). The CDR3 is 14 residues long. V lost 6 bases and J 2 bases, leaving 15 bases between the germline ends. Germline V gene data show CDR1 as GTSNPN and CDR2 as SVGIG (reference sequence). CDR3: CACRPGSNTDTQYF. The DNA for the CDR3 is TGTGCCTGCCGCCCGGGATCAAACACAGATACGCAGTATTTT. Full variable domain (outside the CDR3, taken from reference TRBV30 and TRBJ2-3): SQTIHQWPATLVQPVGSPLSLECTVEGTSNPNLYWYRQAAGRGLQLLFYSVGIGQISSEVPQNLSASRPQDRQFILSSKKLLLSDSGFYLCACRPGSNTDTQYFGPGTRLTVL.

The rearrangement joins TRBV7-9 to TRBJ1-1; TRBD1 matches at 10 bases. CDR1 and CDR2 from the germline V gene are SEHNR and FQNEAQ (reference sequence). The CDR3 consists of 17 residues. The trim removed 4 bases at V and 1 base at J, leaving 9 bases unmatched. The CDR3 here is CASSSIGTGASNTEAFF. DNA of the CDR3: TGTGCCAGCAGCTCAATAGGGACAGGGGCCTCGAACACTGAAGCTTTCTTT.

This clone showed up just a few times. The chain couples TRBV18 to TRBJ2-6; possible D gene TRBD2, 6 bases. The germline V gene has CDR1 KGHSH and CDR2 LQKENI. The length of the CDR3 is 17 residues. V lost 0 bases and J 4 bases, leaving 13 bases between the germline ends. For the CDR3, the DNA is TGTGCCAGCTCACCACCCCTTGGGACTTCGGGGGCCAACGTCCTGACTTTC. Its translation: CASSPPLGTSGANVLTF.

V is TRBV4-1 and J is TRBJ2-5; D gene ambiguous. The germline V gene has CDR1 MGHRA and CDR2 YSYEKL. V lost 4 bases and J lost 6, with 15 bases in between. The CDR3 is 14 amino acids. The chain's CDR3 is CASSLLGGEQTQYF. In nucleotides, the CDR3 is TGCGCCAGCAGCCTTCTCGGCGGAGAGCAGACCCAGTACTTC.

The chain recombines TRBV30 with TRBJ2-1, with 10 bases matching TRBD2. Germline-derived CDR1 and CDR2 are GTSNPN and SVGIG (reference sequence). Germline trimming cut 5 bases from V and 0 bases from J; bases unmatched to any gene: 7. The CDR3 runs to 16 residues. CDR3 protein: CAWEWTSGLSYNEQFF. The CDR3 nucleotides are TGTGCCTGGGAATGGACTAGCGGTCTCTCCTACAATGAGCAGTTCTTC.

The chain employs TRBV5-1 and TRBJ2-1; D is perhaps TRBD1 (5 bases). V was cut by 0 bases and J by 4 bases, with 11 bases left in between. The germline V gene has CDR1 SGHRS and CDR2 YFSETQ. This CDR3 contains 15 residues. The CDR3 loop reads CASSLGRTYYNEQFF. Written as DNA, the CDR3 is TGCGCCAGCAGCTTGGGGCGGACATATTACAATGAGCAGTTCTTC.

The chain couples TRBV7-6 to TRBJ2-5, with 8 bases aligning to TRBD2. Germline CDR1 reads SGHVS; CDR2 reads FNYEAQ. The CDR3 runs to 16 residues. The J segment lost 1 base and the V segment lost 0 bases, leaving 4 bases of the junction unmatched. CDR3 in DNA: TGTGCCAGCAGCTTAGCGGGCGGGAGGCCCCAAGAGACCCAGTACTTC. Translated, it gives CASSLAGGRPQETQYF.

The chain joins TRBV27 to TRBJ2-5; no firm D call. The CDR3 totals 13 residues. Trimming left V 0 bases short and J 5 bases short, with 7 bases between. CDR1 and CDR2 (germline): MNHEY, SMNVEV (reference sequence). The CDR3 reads CASSLSVGETQYF. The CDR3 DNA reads TGTGCCAGCAGTTTATCGGTCGGGGAGACCCAGTACTTC.

The CDR3 is CASRPGQTYEQYF. CDR3 in DNA: TGTGCCAGCAGGCCCGGACAGACCTACGAGCAGTACTTC. This chain links TRBV6-5 with TRBJ2-7; tentatively, D is TRBD1 (6 bases). This CDR3 region has 13 residues. The germline V gene encodes CDR1 MNHEY and CDR2 SVGAGI. Trimming took 6 bases from V and 2 from J, leaving 11 bases between them.

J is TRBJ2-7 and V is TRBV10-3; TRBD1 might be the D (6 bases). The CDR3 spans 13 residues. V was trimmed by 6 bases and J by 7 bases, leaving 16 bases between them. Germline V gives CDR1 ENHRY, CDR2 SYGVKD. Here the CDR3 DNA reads TGTGCCATCAGGAGGGACACCGTGCGGGAGCAGTACTTC. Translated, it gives CAIRRDTVREQYF.

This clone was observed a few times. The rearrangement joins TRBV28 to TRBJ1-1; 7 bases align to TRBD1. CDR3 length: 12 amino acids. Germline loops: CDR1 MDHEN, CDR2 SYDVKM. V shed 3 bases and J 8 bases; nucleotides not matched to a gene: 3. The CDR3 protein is CASSFLDREAFF. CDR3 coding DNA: TGTGCCAGCAGTTTCCTGGACAGGGAAGCTTTCTTT.

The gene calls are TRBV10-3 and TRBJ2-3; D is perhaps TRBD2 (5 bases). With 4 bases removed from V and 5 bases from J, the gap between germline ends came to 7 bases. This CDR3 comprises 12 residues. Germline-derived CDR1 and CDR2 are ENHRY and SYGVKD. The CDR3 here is CAISGRLDTQYF. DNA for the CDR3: TGTGCCATCAGTGGGAGGTTAGATACGCAGTATTTT.

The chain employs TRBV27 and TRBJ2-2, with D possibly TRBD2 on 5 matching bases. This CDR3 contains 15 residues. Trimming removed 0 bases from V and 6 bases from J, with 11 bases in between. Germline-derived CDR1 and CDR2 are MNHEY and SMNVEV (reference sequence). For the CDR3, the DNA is TGTGCCAGCAGTTTATCGTCGGGGTTCGCCGGGGAGCTGTTTTTT. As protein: CASSLSSGFAGELFF.

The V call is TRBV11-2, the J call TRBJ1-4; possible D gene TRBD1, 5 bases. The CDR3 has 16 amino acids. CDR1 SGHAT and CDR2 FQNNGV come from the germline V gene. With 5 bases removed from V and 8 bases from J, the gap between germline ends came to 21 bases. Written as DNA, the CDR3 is TGTGCCAGCAGCCCCCGGGGGTTGCAGCGGGGGGAAAAACTGTTTTTT. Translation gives CASSPRGLQRGEKLFF.

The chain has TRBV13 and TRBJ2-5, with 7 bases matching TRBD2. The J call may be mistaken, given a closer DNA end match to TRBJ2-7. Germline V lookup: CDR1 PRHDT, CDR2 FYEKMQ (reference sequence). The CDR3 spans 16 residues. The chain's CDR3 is CASSLALGTSASEQYF. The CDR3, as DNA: TGTGCCAGCAGCTTAGCTCTCGGAACTAGCGCCAGCGAGCAGTACTTC.

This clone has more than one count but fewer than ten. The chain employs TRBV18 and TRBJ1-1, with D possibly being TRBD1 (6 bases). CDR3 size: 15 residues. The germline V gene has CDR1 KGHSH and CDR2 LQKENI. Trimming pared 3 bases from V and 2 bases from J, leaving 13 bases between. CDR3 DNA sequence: TGTGCCAGCTCACCGGCGACAGGAATCAACACTGAAGCTTTCTTT. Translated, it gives CASSPATGINTEAFF. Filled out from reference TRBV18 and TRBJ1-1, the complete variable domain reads NAGVMQNPRHLVRRRGQEARLRCSPMKGHSHVYWYRQLPEEGLKFMVYLQKENIIDESGMPKERFSAEFPKEGPSILRIQQVVRGDSAAYFCASSPATGINTEAFFGQGTRLTVV.

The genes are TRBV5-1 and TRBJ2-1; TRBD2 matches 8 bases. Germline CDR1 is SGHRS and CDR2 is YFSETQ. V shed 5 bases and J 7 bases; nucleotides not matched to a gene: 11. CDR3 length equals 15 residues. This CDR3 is CASRDRAGGGNEQFF. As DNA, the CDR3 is TGCGCCAGCAGGGATCGGGCCGGGGGGGGTAATGAGCAGTTCTTC.

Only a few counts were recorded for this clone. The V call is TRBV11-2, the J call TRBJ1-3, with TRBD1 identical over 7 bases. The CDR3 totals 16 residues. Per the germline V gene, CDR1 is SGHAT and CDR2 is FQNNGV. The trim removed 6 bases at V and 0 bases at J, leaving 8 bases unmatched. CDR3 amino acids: CASRPLGQYSGNTIYF. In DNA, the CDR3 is TGTGCCAGCAGACCCCTGGGACAGTACTCTGGAAACACCATATATTTT.

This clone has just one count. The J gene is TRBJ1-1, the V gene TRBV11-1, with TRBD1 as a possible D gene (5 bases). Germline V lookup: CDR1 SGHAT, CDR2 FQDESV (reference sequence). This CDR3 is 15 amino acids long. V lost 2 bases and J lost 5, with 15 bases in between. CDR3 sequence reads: CASSLISTRGTEAFF. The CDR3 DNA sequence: TGTGCCAGCAGCTTAATTTCCACAAGGGGAACTGAAGCTTTCTTT. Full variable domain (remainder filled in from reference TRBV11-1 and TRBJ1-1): EAEVAQSPRYKITEKSQAVAFWCDPISGHATLYWYRQILGQGPELLVQFQDESVVDDSQLPKDRFSAERLKGVDSTLKIQPAELGDSAMYLCASSLISTRGTEAFFGQGTRLTVV.

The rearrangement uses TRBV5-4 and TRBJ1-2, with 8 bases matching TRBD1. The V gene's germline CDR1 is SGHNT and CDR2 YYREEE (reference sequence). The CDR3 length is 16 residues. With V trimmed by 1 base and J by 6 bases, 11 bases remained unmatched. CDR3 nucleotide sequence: TGTGCCAGCAGCTTGCCCCAGGACAGGGCATACGATGGCTACACCTTC. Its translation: CASSLPQDRAYDGYTF.